This T cell receptor beta chain came from a study of graft-versus-host responses after intestinal transplantation. Looking at the study overall: Tacrolimus and steroids were given for around three years to all recipients after anti-thymocyte globulin induction. Study-wide results and caveats: With peak circulating GvH clone levels came an association with early post-transplant HvG declines. Where graft-donor T cell macrochimerism was present, patients had high graft-versus-host to host-versus-graft clonal ratios in allografts.

The assay was immunoSEQ multiplex PCR, and TCRdb's table has in-frame clones only and misses some. This sample carries approximately 100,000 clones, roughly 90% of them seen once, and the ten largest clones take around 0.1%. The CDR3 runs 12 residues. The V gene's germline CDR1 is MNHNY and CDR2 SVGAGI (reference sequence). Trimming removed 5 bases from V and 9 bases from J, with 11 bases in between. Points on this clone: What it binds is unknown.

The origin of this receptor is a human donor who received an intestinal transplant. Here the sequenced sample was unstimulated CD4+ T cells sorted from spleen or lymph node cells, taken before intestinal transplant. This chain joins TRBV6-6 and TRBJ1-5; the D gene is possibly TRBD1 (5 bases). The CDR3 region has the DNA TGTGCCAGCAGTACACCTGACAGGCCCCAGCATTTT. This encodes CASSTPDRPQHF.